This T cell receptor beta chain originates from a study of blood T cell repertoires in COVID-19. At the level of the study: COVID-19 samples, acute and convalescent, were from the United States, Italy and Spain. The cDNA or gDNA used as material had been derived from T cells, B-cell-depleted T cells, or PBMCs.

In the original workflow: Reference gene primer amplification gave estimated nucleated cell counts. Using immunoSEQ multiplex PCR, the repertoire was profiled, and TCRdb retains in-frame clones only, with some absent. Clone size and V and J calls were adopted from that table, with D and trimming inferred from the DNA. The sample includes about 53,000 clones, 86% seen only once; the top ten take less than 3%. This CDR3 spans 14 amino acids. Germline V gives CDR1 SGHDT, CDR2 YYEEEE. The V segment lost 2 bases and the J segment 5 bases; nucleotides outside the gene matches: 7. This receptor was identified in a man older than 75 with acute or convalescent COVID-19. Material: peripheral blood. The chain couples TRBV5-6 to TRBJ2-7, with 7 nucleotides matching TRBD1. The CDR3 DNA sequence: TGTGCCAGCAGCTTACAGGGGCTCTTCGACGAGCAGTACTTC. Its translation: CASSLQGLFDEQYF. The full variable domain, rest sourced from reference TRBV5-6 and TRBJ2-7, is DAGVTQSPTHLIKTRGQQVTLRCSPKSGHDTVSWYQQALGQGPQFIFQYYEEEERQRGNFPDRFSGHQFPNYSSELNVNALLLGDSALYLCASSLQGLFDEQYFGPGTRLTVT.